Shown below are 8 T cell receptor beta chains from a single sample sequenced in a study of identical twins. TCRdb reanalysed the 5' RACE reads using MiXCR and keeps one entry per CDR3 protein. Here the sample spans a few hundred thousand distinct CDR3 sequences, roughly 20% being singletons. The sequenced material came from naive T cells sorted from blood. These TCRs come from a man aged 45-65 years in good health.

The chain has TRBV12-3 or TRBV12-4 and TRBJ1-5, with a tentative D call TRBD1 (6 bases). The CDR3 runs to 15 residues. With 3 bases removed from V and 7 bases from J, the gap between germline ends came to 16 bases. The CDR3 DNA follows: TGTGCCAGCAGTTTTAGAGGGGGGTTAGGGCAGCCCCAGCATTTT. Translating it yields CASSFRGGLGQPQHF.

CDR3 region: CSAPDSGANVLTF. CDR3 nucleotides: TGCAGTGCGCCCGACTCTGGGGCCAACGTCCTGACTTTC. The V call is TRBV20-1, the J call TRBJ2-6; no firm D call. From germline, CDR1 is DFQATT and CDR2 SNEGSKA (reference sequence). V lost 6 bases, J lost 0 bases, and 6 bases lay in between. The CDR3 covers 13 residues.

This clonotype was seen repeatedly, ten times or more. This chain links TRBV4-3 with TRBJ2-1; TRBD1 matches 8 bases. V lost 0 bases to trimming and J lost 8 bases; unmatched junction nucleotides: 9. Germline lookup yields CDR1 LGHNA and CDR2 YSLEER. There are 16 residues in the CDR3. The CDR3 loop is CASSQDFRQGIDEQFF. The DNA for the CDR3 is TGCGCCAGCAGCCAAGATTTCAGACAGGGGATAGATGAGCAGTTCTTC.

This clonotype was detected a few times. This rearrangement joins TRBV4-2 to TRBJ1-5, with D uncertain. This CDR3 is 15 amino acids long. Trimming took off 1 base at V and 7 bases at J, with 14 bases between the two ends. The germline gives CDR1 LGHNA, CDR2 YNFKEQ. The CDR3 reads CASSQAGGNEQPQHF. The CDR3 nucleotides read TGTGCCAGCAGCCAAGCCGGCGGGAATGAGCAGCCCCAGCATTTT.

This clonotype occurred once. The V gene is TRBV19, the J gene TRBJ2-1; 7 nucleotides align to TRBD1. The junction had 8 bases not matched to a gene; V was cut back by 3 bases and J by 3 bases. Germline V gene data show CDR1 as LNHDA and CDR2 as SQIVND (reference sequence). The CDR3 spans 16 residues. CDR3 nucleotide sequence: TGTGCCAGTAGTATTTCCCCAGGGGGTTTCTACAATGAGCAGTTCTTC. Translation gives CASSISPGGFYNEQFF.

In its sample, this clonotype was seen many times. This sequence joins TRBV24-1 and TRBJ2-5, with a possible D match to TRBD1 (5 bases). Trimming took 3 bases from V and 5 from J, leaving 12 bases between them. The CDR3 has 14 residues. In germline, CDR1 is KGHDR, CDR2 SFDVKD. CDR3 loop: CATSDVTAWETQYF. CDR3 DNA sequence: TGTGCCACCAGTGATGTGACAGCATGGGAGACCCAGTACTTC.

This clonotype was observed many times. The chain combines TRBV10-3 with TRBJ1-2, with TRBD1 matching 7 bases. The CDR3 runs to 14 residues. Germline V gene sequence: CDR1 ENHRY, CDR2 SYGVKD. V shed 6 bases and J 1 base; nucleotides not matched to a gene: 5. This CDR3 reads CAISPGQHNYGYTF. In nucleotides, the CDR3 is TGTGCCATCAGCCCGGGACAGCATAACTATGGCTACACCTTC.

This clonotype was seen repeatedly, ten times or more. J is TRBJ2-3 and V is TRBV10-3; 7 bases map to TRBD2. From germline, CDR1 is ENHRY and CDR2 SYGVKD. This CDR3 contains 15 residues. After removal of 7 bases from V and 0 bases from J, the junction contained 7 bases not matched to a gene. CDR3 in amino acids: CAITPGEGSTDTQYF. Here the CDR3 DNA reads TGTGCCATCACCCCTGGGGAGGGGAGCACAGATACGCAGTATTTT.